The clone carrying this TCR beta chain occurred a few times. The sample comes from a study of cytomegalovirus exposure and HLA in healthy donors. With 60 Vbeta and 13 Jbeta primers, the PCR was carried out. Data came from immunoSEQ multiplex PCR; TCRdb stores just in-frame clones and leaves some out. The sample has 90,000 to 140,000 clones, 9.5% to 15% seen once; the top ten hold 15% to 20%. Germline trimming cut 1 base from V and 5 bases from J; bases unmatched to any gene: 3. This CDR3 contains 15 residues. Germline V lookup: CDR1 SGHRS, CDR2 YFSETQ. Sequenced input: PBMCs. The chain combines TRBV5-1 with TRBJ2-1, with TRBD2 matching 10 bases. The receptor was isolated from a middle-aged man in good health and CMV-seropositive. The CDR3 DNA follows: TGCGCCAGCAGCTTGACTAGCGGGACGAACAATGAGCAGTTCTTC. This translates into CASSLTSGTNNEQFF. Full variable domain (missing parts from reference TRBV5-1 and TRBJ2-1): KAGVTQTPRYLIKTRGQQVTLSCSPISGHRSVSWYQQTPGQGLQFLFEYFSETQRNKGNFPGRFSGRQFSNSRSEMNVSTLELGDSALYLCASSLTSGTNNEQFFGPGTRLTVL.